The rows below give T cell receptor beta chains drawn from one sample of a study of identical twins. TCRdb processed the 5' RACE reads anew with MiXCR; each CDR3 protein has one entry. The sample has hundreds of thousands of distinct CDR3 sequences; under 9% are singletons. The same sample was also studied in work on yellow fever vaccine responses in identical twins.

Sequenced input: PBMCs. These receptors all come from a woman aged 18-35 years in good health. CDR3s include the opening cysteine and the closing phenylalanine or tryptophan. A D gene is named only where the DNA matches it firmly. Clone sizes are given selectively: once, few, many, or a class where the clone is expanded.

v_call	d_call	j_call	clone_size	cdr3_aa	cdr3_nt
TRBV29-1	-	TRBJ2-7	few	CSVEGSGREQYF	TGCAGCGTTGAGGGCTCGGGAAGGGAGCAGTACTTC
TRBV9	-	TRBJ2-2	few	CASSVELHTGELFF	TGTGCCAGCAGCGTTGAGTTACACACCGGGGAGCTGTTTTTT
TRBV6-2/TRBV6-3	-	TRBJ1-2	many	CASSYRQGKGYGYTF	TGTGCCAGCAGTTACCGCCAGGGGAAAGGCTATGGCTACACCTTC
TRBV12-3/TRBV12-4	TRBD2	TRBJ2-2	-	CASRPSGGTGELFF	TGTGCCAGCAGGCCAAGCGGGGGCACCGGGGAGCTGTTTTTT
TRBV29-1	-	TRBJ2-1	few	CSVEDRDIGKFF	TGCAGCGTTGAAGACAGGGACATCGGGAAGTTCTTC
TRBV15	TRBD1	TRBJ2-1	-	CATRNTGVNEQFF	TGTGCCACCAGGAATACAGGGGTCAATGAGCAGTTCTTC
TRBV28	-	TRBJ2-4	few	CASSTTSLNIQYF	TGTGCCAGCAGTACCACGTCGTTAAACATTCAGTACTTC
TRBV12-3/TRBV12-4	-	TRBJ2-6	-	CASSLRDTGANVLTF	TGTGCCAGCAGTTTACGGGACACTGGGGCCAACGTCCTGACTTTC
TRBV15	-	TRBJ2-2	many	CATSRDGDLPRYGELFF	TGTGCCACCAGCAGAGATGGCGACCTTCCGCGCTACGGGGAGCTGTTTTTT
TRBV6-2/TRBV6-3	-	TRBJ2-4	few	CASSYQGMANIQYF	TGTGCCAGCAGTTATCAGGGGATGGCGAACATTCAGTACTTC
TRBV20-1	-	TRBJ2-4	few	CSAPAGPPGIQYF	TGCAGTGCTCCCGCGGGCCCCCCGGGCATTCAGTACTTC
TRBV29-1	TRBD1	TRBJ2-7	few	CSVESTTGNFYEQYF	TGCAGCGTTGAAAGCACGACAGGGAACTTCTACGAGCAGTACTTC
TRBV6-5	-	TRBJ1-6	few	CASSYLGSGFASPLHF	TGTGCCAGCAGTTACTTAGGGTCCGGCTTCGCTTCACCCCTCCACTTT
TRBV12-3/TRBV12-4	TRBD1	TRBJ2-3	-	CASSNDRGSTDTQYF	TGTGCCAGCAGCAATGACAGGGGGAGCACAGATACGCAGTATTTT
TRBV12-3/TRBV12-4	-	TRBJ2-2	many	CATRPGKSVRLFF	TGTGCCACCCGCCCGGGGAAATCAGTCCGGCTGTTTTTT
TRBV4-1	-	TRBJ2-5	-	CASSQELSETQYF	TGCGCCAGCAGTCAGGAGTTGTCGGAGACCCAGTACTTC
TRBV20-1	-	TRBJ2-2	few	CSASSIITGELFF	TGCAGTGCTAGTTCGATTATCACCGGGGAGCTGTTTTTT
TRBV6-2/TRBV6-3	TRBD2	TRBJ2-1	many	CASSTPSSGRGGEQFF	TGTGCCAGCAGTACCCCGTCGAGCGGGAGGGGTGGTGAGCAGTTCTTC
TRBV20-1	TRBD1	TRBJ1-2	few	CSARVPGGGHYGYTF	TGCAGTGCTAGAGTGCCAGGGGGGGGACACTATGGCTACACCTTC
TRBV6-5	TRBD2	TRBJ2-1	-	CASSFGLAGISSYNEQFF	TGTGCCAGCAGTTTTGGACTAGCGGGGATCAGCTCCTACAATGAGCAGTTCTTC
TRBV4-3	TRBD1	TRBJ1-2	many	CASSQMIPGQVNYGYTF	TGCGCCAGCAGCCAAATGATCCCGGGACAGGTCAACTATGGCTACACCTTC
TRBV7-9	TRBD2	TRBJ2-1	few	CASSPIAGGNDEQFF	TGTGCCAGCAGCCCAATAGCGGGAGGGAACGATGAGCAGTTCTTC
TRBV12-3/TRBV12-4	-	TRBJ2-5	many	CASSLAPPPETQYF	TGTGCCAGCAGTTTAGCTCCCCCGCCCGAGACCCAGTACTTC
TRBV13	-	TRBJ2-1	few	CASSTEHSRYNEQFF	TGTGCCAGCAGCACCGAGCATTCCCGCTACAATGAGCAGTTCTTC
TRBV28	TRBD1	TRBJ2-7	many	CAITTGELYEQYF	TGTGCCATCACGACAGGGGAGTTGTACGAGCAGTACTTC
TRBV3-1	-	TRBJ1-5	-	CASSPGRRPNQPQHF	TGTGCCAGCAGCCCGGGACGGAGGCCCAATCAGCCCCAGCATTTT
TRBV15	-	TRBJ1-3	many	CATSSRGSGNTIYF	TGTGCCACCAGCAGCAGGGGCTCTGGAAACACCATATATTTT
TRBV24-1	-	TRBJ1-1	-	CATSDRRNTEAFF	TGTGCCACCAGTGATCGACGGAACACTGAAGCTTTCTTT
TRBV7-9	-	TRBJ2-7	-	CASSRGRANGEQYF	TGTGCCAGCAGCCGCGGCAGGGCGAATGGCGAGCAGTACTTC
TRBV4-1	-	TRBJ2-3	-	CASSQHPPGLGTDTQYF	TGCGCCAGCAGCCAACATCCCCCAGGTCTGGGAACAGATACGCAGTATTTT
TRBV29-1	-	TRBJ1-2	many	CSVNDSPFGYTF	TGCAGCGTAAATGACAGCCCGTTCGGCTACACCTTC
TRBV6-5	-	TRBJ2-1	few	CASMGPYNEQFF	TGTGCCAGCATGGGACCCTACAATGAGCAGTTCTTC
TRBV29-1	-	TRBJ1-1	few	CSAQESGTEAFF	TGCAGCGCTCAGGAATCGGGGACTGAAGCTTTCTTT
TRBV7-9	-	TRBJ1-1	many	CASSRGASTEAFF	TGTGCCAGCAGCCGGGGGGCCAGCACTGAAGCTTTCTTT
TRBV7-9	-	TRBJ1-1	many	CASSPPAGTEAFF	TGTGCCAGCAGCCCACCCGCGGGCACTGAAGCTTTCTTT
TRBV6-1	-	TRBJ2-2	few	CASSPSGKNTGELFF	TGTGCCAGCAGTCCGTCAGGGAAGAACACCGGGGAGCTGTTTTTT
TRBV24-1	-	TRBJ2-3	-	CATSTSPYTQYF	TGTGCCACCAGTACCTCCCCGTATACGCAGTATTTT
TRBV2	TRBD2	TRBJ2-2	few	CASRQGLAELRTGELFF	TGTGCCAGCAGACAGGGACTAGCGGAGCTAAGGACCGGGGAGCTGTTTTTT
TRBV7-2	-	TRBJ2-7	-	CASSLSGQGLEQYF	TGTGCCAGCAGCTTATCCGGACAAGGCCTCGAGCAGTACTTC
TRBV10-3	-	TRBJ1-1	many	CAISESGKNTEAFF	TGTGCCATCAGTGAGTCAGGGAAGAACACTGAAGCTTTCTTT
TRBV18	TRBD2	TRBJ2-7	-	CASSPGSSGNYEQYF	TGTGCCAGCTCACCAGGGTCTAGCGGGAACTACGAGCAGTACTTC
TRBV5-1	-	TRBJ2-1	-	CASGGGESSYNEQFF	TGCGCCAGCGGAGGGGGCGAGAGCTCCTACAATGAGCAGTTCTTC
TRBV12-3/TRBV12-4	-	TRBJ2-7	few	CASSPSQGPYEQYF	TGTGCCAGCAGCCCCTCCCAGGGTCCCTACGAGCAGTACTTC
TRBV6-1	-	TRBJ2-5	-	CASSAARELSRGHQETQYF	TGTGCCAGCAGTGCCGCCCGGGAACTCTCCCGGGGACACCAAGAGACCCAGTACTTC
TRBV20-1	-	TRBJ2-1	-	CSATPHNEQFF	TGCAGTGCTACCCCCCACAATGAGCAGTTCTTC
TRBV6-1	-	TRBJ1-3	-	CASRPPGPSGNTIYF	TGTGCCAGCAGGCCCCCGGGTCCCTCTGGAAACACCATATATTTT
TRBV29-1	TRBD1	TRBJ2-3	-	CSDIQGSDTQYF	TGCAGCGACATACAGGGGTCAGATACGCAGTATTTT
TRBV7-2	-	TRBJ2-2	few	CASSSQGYSAGELFF	TGTGCCAGCAGCTCACAGGGTTATTCGGCCGGGGAGCTGTTTTTT
TRBV5-1	TRBD2	TRBJ2-2	-	CASSSKLAGGPGELFF	TGCGCCAGCAGCTCCAAACTAGCGGGAGGGCCCGGGGAGCTGTTTTTT
TRBV5-1	TRBD2	TRBJ2-7	-	CASSPGPREGSYEQYF	TGCGCCAGCAGCCCGGGTCCGCGGGAGGGCAGCTACGAGCAGTACTTC
TRBV6-1	-	TRBJ2-2	-	CASSEGTLLAGELFF	TGTGCCAGCAGTGAGGGGACCCTCCTCGCCGGGGAGCTGTTTTTT
TRBV24-1	TRBD1	TRBJ2-2	many	CATSDMDRDTGELFF	TGTGCCACCAGTGACATGGACAGGGACACCGGGGAGCTGTTTTTT